These 29 T cell receptor beta chains came from one sample sequenced in a study of shared clonotypes between healthy human individuals. Using immunoSEQ multiplex PCR, the repertoire was profiled, and TCRdb retains in-frame clones only, with some absent. The top ten hold 0.85% to 1.3% of the sample, which has some 2.1 million clones, about 94% seen once. Naive CD8 populations comprised CD45RO-negative cells positively selected for CCR7, excluding terminally differentiated effector memory CD45RA+ cells. The sample taken for sequencing was naive CD8+ T cells sorted from blood. The receptors stem from a man between 18 and 35 years old in good health.

The chain couples TRBV4-1 to TRBJ1-2, with no clear D. The CDR3 has 14 residues. Trimming stripped 0 bases from V and 4 bases from J, with 9 bases between. Germline V gene lookup returns CDR1 MGHRA and CDR2 YSYEKL. The CDR3 spells CASSQESGVYGYTF. CDR3 nucleotide sequence: TGCGCCAGCAGCCAAGAGAGCGGGGTCTATGGCTACACCTTC.

The chain joins TRBV2 to TRBJ1-2; D is unresolved. Between the trimmed V and J ends, which lost 2 bases and 8 bases, there was a span of 6 bases. The germline V gene encodes CDR1 SNHLY and CDR2 FYNNEI. The CDR3 sequence is 11 residues long. This CDR3 is CASSESVGYTF. The DNA for the CDR3 is TGTGCCAGCAGTGAATCCGTGGGCTACACCTTC.

CDR3 amino acids: CASSLVGLAGSTDTQYF. In nucleotides, the CDR3 is TGTGCCAGCAGCTTAGTGGGACTAGCGGGGAGCACAGATACGCAGTATTTT. This sequence joins TRBV7-2 and TRBJ2-3; 13 nucleotides line up with TRBD2. This CDR3 contains 17 residues. Germline values: CDR1 SGHTA, CDR2 FQGNSA. Germline trimming cut 1 base from V and 0 bases from J; bases unmatched to any gene: 1.

This clone has just one count. The chain recombines TRBV7-2 with TRBJ1-3, with D perhaps TRBD1 (5 bases). The CDR3 runs 14 residues. Germline lookup yields CDR1 SGHTA and CDR2 FQGNSA. Trimming cost V 5 bases and J 8 bases, with 16 bases left between them. Here the CDR3 DNA reads TGTGCCAGCAGCCCCCTGGGGGGTCTACACACCATATATTTT. This translates into CASSPLGGLHTIYF.

The V and J genes are TRBV5-6 and TRBJ2-3, with D possibly TRBD2 on 6 matching bases. The germline V gene encodes CDR1 SGHDT and CDR2 YYEEEE. V was trimmed by 2 bases and J by 4 bases, leaving 11 bases between them. The CDR3 extends over 14 amino acids. The CDR3 spells CASSFPSVADTQYF. The CDR3 nucleotides are TGTGCCAGCAGCTTTCCTAGCGTGGCAGATACGCAGTATTTT.

This chain links TRBV5-6 with TRBJ2-7, with D perhaps given as TRBD1 or TRBD2 (5 bases each). Trimming stripped 2 bases from V and 9 bases from J, with 12 bases between. Germline-derived CDR1 and CDR2 are SGHDT and YYEEEE. This CDR3 has 12 amino acids. In DNA form, the CDR3 reads TGTGCCAGCAGCTTTGGGGGTTCTGGGCAGTACTTC. It is translated as CASSFGGSGQYF.

Note on this clone: Additional DNA sequences in this sample encode the identical CDR3. The chain employs TRBV7-2 and TRBJ2-7, with TRBD1 matching 8 bases. The germline V gene encodes CDR1 SGHTA and CDR2 FQGNSA. The CDR3 spans 14 residues. V lost 5 bases to trimming and J lost 2 bases; unmatched junction nucleotides: 5. DNA for the CDR3: TGTGCCAGCAGCCCCGGACAGGGAACCTACGAGCAGTACTTC. Residues: CASSPGQGTYEQYF. Full variable domain (rest looked up from reference TRBV7-2 and TRBJ2-7): GAGVSQSPSNKVTEKGKDVELRCDPISGHTALYWYRQSLGQGLEFLIYFQGNSAPDKSGLPSDRFSAERTGGSVSTLTIQRTQQEDSAVYLCASSPGQGTYEQYFGPGTRLTVT.

Remarks on this clone: Other DNA sequences in this sample translate to the same CDR3. This chain joins TRBV18 and TRBJ2-7; 9 positions match TRBD1. The germline V gene encodes CDR1 KGHSH and CDR2 LQKENI. V shed 2 bases, J shed 2 bases, and the junction held 1 base outside the gene matches. This CDR3 has 14 amino acids. For the CDR3, the DNA is TGTGCCAGCTCACCAGGGACAGGGCCCTACGAGCAGTACTTC. It codes for CASSPGTGPYEQYF.

The chain carries TRBV10-2 and TRBJ2-3, with TRBD2 matching over 10 bases. With 3 bases clipped from V and 4 bases from J, the junction kept 4 bases outside the gene matches. The CDR3 loop spans 15 amino acids. Germline CDR1 reads WSHSY; CDR2 reads SAAADI. CDR3 sequence: CASSEEREGPDTQYF. CDR3 DNA sequence: TGCGCCAGCAGTGAAGAGCGGGAGGGCCCAGATACGCAGTATTTT.

Turning to this clone: With a much larger clone just one base away, this may be a read error. Other nucleotide sequences in the sample specify the same CDR3. This chain connects TRBV5-1 to TRBJ2-7; D gene unclear. CDR3 length: 12 amino acids. CDR1 and CDR2 (germline): SGHRS, YFSETQ. Trimming removed 2 bases at V and 0 bases at J, with 3 bases between. The CDR3 loop is CASSFDSYEQYF. The CDR3 DNA sequence: TGCGCCAGCAGCTTTGACTCCTACGAGCAGTACTTC.

The gene calls are TRBV6-5 and TRBJ2-7; D is undetermined. The CDR3 has 14 amino acids. Germline CDR1 reads MNHEY; CDR2 reads SVGAGI. The ends were cut back, 7 bases at V and 0 bases at J, with 13 bases in the middle. DNA for the CDR3: TGTGCCAGCACACGGGCAGGAGCCTCCTACGAGCAGTACTTC. It encodes CASTRAGASYEQYF.

This clone has only one observation. This sequence joins TRBV27 and TRBJ2-7, with a possible D match to TRBD1 (6 bases). Looked up from germline, CDR1 is MNHEY and CDR2 is SMNVEV (reference sequence). CDR3 length: 13 amino acids. V lost 3 bases, J lost 5 bases, and 11 bases lay in between. CDR3 residues: CASSFGQGNEQYF. In DNA form, the CDR3 reads TGTGCCAGCAGTTTTGGGCAGGGGAACGAGCAGTACTTC.

The rearrangement links TRBV4-2 to TRBJ2-7; TRBD1 agrees at 10 bases. Losses at the gene ends were 0 bases for V and 6 bases for J; bases not matched to a gene: 8. Germline V CDR1 and CDR2: LGHNA, YNFKEQ. The CDR3 contains 16 residues. The CDR3: CASSQDRGTGVGEQYF. In DNA, the CDR3 is TGTGCCAGCAGCCAAGATCGGGGGACAGGGGTTGGCGAGCAGTACTTC.

The chain joins TRBV5-6 to TRBJ2-5; D gene ambiguous. CDR1 and CDR2 from the germline V gene are SGHDT and YYEEEE. The CDR3 runs 15 residues. Trimming stripped 0 bases from V and 2 bases from J, with 11 bases between. The CDR3 sequence: CASSLAWWDQETQYF. The DNA for the CDR3 is TGTGCCAGCAGCTTGGCCTGGTGGGATCAAGAGACCCAGTACTTC.

The rearrangement uses TRBV6-6 and TRBJ2-1, with 9 positions matching TRBD2. Germline assignment: CDR1 MNHNY and CDR2 SVGAGI (reference sequence). The CDR3 has 15 residues. V lost 2 bases, J lost 10 bases, and 9 bases stayed unmatched. The CDR3 here is CASSYPASGRPEQFF. The CDR3 DNA follows: TGTGCCAGCAGTTACCCAGCCAGCGGGAGGCCCGAGCAGTTCTTC.

CDR3 nucleotide sequence: TGTGCCAGCAGCCCGGACAGGGGGGCCAGCGAGCAGTACTTC. As protein: CASSPDRGASEQYF. This chain joins TRBV27 and TRBJ2-7; 10 nucleotides align to TRBD1. V shed 6 bases and J 6 bases; nucleotides not matched to a gene: 8. This CDR3 region has 14 residues. Germline V lookup: CDR1 MNHEY, CDR2 SMNVEV (reference sequence).

The rearrangement joins TRBV18 to TRBJ1-5; TRBD1 might be the D (6 bases). The CDR3 totals 16 residues. The ends were cut back, 8 bases at V and 0 bases at J, with 17 bases in the middle. Per germline, CDR1 KGHSH and CDR2 LQKENI. The CDR3 is CASANWDTLSNQPQHF. The CDR3 DNA reads as TGTGCCAGCGCAAATTGGGACACTCTTAGCAATCAGCCCCAGCATTTT.

Turning to this clone: Within the sample, other DNA sequences also encode this same CDR3. The CDR3 region is CAWSVSSGANVLTF. The CDR3 coding sequence is TGTGCCTGGAGTGTCAGCTCTGGGGCCAACGTCCTGACTTTC. The V call is TRBV30, the J call TRBJ2-6; no reliable D call. The CDR3 runs to 14 residues. CDR1 is GTSNPN and CDR2 is SVGIG in the germline V gene (reference sequence). V was clipped by 0 bases and J by 0 bases, with 3 bases between them.

This chain uses TRBV27 with TRBJ1-5; D possibly corresponds to TRBD1 (6 bases). The CDR3 length is 15 residues. The germline CDR1 and CDR2 sequences are MNHEY and SMNVEV (reference sequence). V shed 2 bases and J shed 2 bases, with 10 bases lying between them. This chain's CDR3 is CASSLQGPGNQPQHF. The CDR3 DNA reads TGTGCCAGCAGTTTACAGGGGCCGGGCAATCAGCCCCAGCATTTT.

V and J are TRBV19 and TRBJ1-5; D gene unclear. Germline-derived CDR1 and CDR2 are LNHDA and SQIVND (reference sequence). V lost 5 bases to trimming and J lost 7 bases, with 12 bases between them. The CDR3 is 13 residues long. The CDR3 region is CASSSVGSQPQHF. The CDR3 nucleotides are TGTGCCAGTAGTTCCGTGGGGAGCCAGCCCCAGCATTTT.

The rearrangement links TRBV19 to TRBJ2-6; no firm D call. The CDR3 consists of 14 residues. CDR1 is LNHDA, CDR2 SQIVND, per germline (reference sequence). Trimming took off 5 bases at V and 4 bases at J, with 9 bases between the two ends. The CDR3 protein is CASSYNDGANVLTF. Here the CDR3 DNA reads TGTGCCAGTAGTTATAACGACGGGGCCAACGTCCTGACTTTC. The variable domain in full, with the rest retrieved from reference TRBV19 and TRBJ2-6, is DGGITQSPKYLFRKEGQNVTLSCEQNLNHDAMYWYRQDPGQGLRLIYYSQIVNDFQKGDIAEGYSVSREKKESFPLTVTSAQKNPTAFYLCASSYNDGANVLTFGAGSRLTVL.

This clone was found once. Other DNA sequences in this sample translate to the same CDR3. J is TRBJ1-4 and V is TRBV9; D ambiguous. Between the trimmed V and J ends, which lost 2 bases and 5 bases, there was a span of 7 bases. The germline CDR1 and CDR2 sequences are SGDLS and YYNGEE. This CDR3 is 13 amino acids long. CDR3 nucleotides: TGTGCCAGCAGCGTTGAAGGGAATGAAAAACTGTTTTTT. Protein sequence: CASSVEGNEKLFF.

This clone turned up a few times. J is TRBJ1-2 and V is TRBV10-3; perhaps TRBD1 as D (5 bases). The CDR3 has 13 amino acids. Looked up from germline, CDR1 is ENHRY and CDR2 is SYGVKD. V was shortened by 3 bases and J by 6 bases, with 11 bases between the two germline ends. The CDR3 sequence: CAISDAGSNGYTF. In DNA form, the CDR3 reads TGTGCCATCAGTGACGCAGGGTCGAATGGCTACACCTTC.

The chain joins TRBV5-1 to TRBJ2-7; 7 bases align to TRBD1. V shed 2 bases, J shed 3 bases, and the junction held 8 bases outside the gene matches. The CDR3 spans 15 residues. Looked up from germline, CDR1 is SGHRS and CDR2 is YFSETQ. Here the CDR3 reads CASSFGRGHNYEQYF. The CDR3 DNA follows: TGCGCCAGCAGCTTCGGAAGGGGGCATAACTACGAGCAGTACTTC. Full variable domain (rest looked up from reference TRBV5-1 and TRBJ2-7): KAGVTQTPRYLIKTRGQQVTLSCSPISGHRSVSWYQQTPGQGLQFLFEYFSETQRNKGNFPGRFSGRQFSNSRSEMNVSTLELGDSALYLCASSFGRGHNYEQYFGPGTRLTVT.

The V gene is TRBV7-9, the J gene TRBJ2-5; 12 bases align to TRBD2. Per germline, CDR1 SEHNR and CDR2 FQNEAQ (reference sequence). The CDR3 covers 17 residues. The ends lost 5 bases at V and 0 bases at J; junction bases unmatched: 7. The CDR3 DNA reads TGTGCCAGCAGCCCTAGCGGGAGGGCCCTAAACCAAGAGACCCAGTACTTC. This sequence encodes CASSPSGRALNQETQYF.

This clone was detected only once. Other DNA sequences in the same sample also yield this CDR3. The V gene is TRBV7-2, the J gene TRBJ2-7; 9 nucleotides agree with TRBD2. The CDR3 extends over 14 amino acids. V was clipped by 5 bases and J by 0 bases; unmatched bases: 2. The germline V gene encodes CDR1 SGHTA and CDR2 FQGNSA. The CDR3 is CASSRSGSSYEQYF. For the CDR3, the DNA is TGTGCCAGCAGCCGTAGCGGGAGCTCCTACGAGCAGTACTTC. The entire variable domain, with the rest obtained from reference TRBV7-2 and TRBJ2-7, is as follows: GAGVSQSPSNKVTEKGKDVELRCDPISGHTALYWYRQSLGQGLEFLIYFQGNSAPDKSGLPSDRFSAERTGGSVSTLTIQRTQQEDSAVYLCASSRSGSSYEQYFGPGTRLTVT.

The chain joins TRBV6-5 to TRBJ2-1, with TRBD2 matching 9 bases. CDR1 and CDR2 from the germline V gene are MNHEY and SVGAGI. With 0 bases clipped from V and 6 bases from J, the junction kept 6 bases outside the gene matches. This CDR3 is 16 amino acids long. The CDR3 DNA is TGTGCCAGCAGTTACTCGACGGGACTAGCTCCCAATGAGCAGTTCTTC. Encoded protein: CASSYSTGLAPNEQFF.

The chain recombines TRBV16 with TRBJ1-1; D uncertain. The CDR3 has 16 residues. Trimming took off 3 bases at V and 3 bases at J, with 17 bases between the two ends. CDR1 and CDR2 (germline): KGHSY, FQNENV. The CDR3 sequence is CASSHRQTDGYTEAFF. Here the CDR3 DNA reads TGTGCCAGCAGCCATCGCCAGACTGACGGTTACACTGAAGCTTTCTTT.

This CDR3 is CASSPSYGEVADTQYF. CDR3 DNA sequence: TGTGCCAGCAGTCCCTCATATGGGGAGGTAGCAGATACGCAGTATTTT. The J gene is TRBJ2-3, the V gene TRBV27, with D possibly TRBD2 on 6 matching bases. V was clipped by 5 bases and J by 4 bases, with 19 bases between them. Germline V lookup: CDR1 MNHEY, CDR2 SMNVEV (reference sequence). The CDR3 consists of 16 residues.